Listed below are T cell receptor beta chains from one sample, sequenced in a study of blood T cell repertoires in COVID-19. Libraries were prepared by immunoSEQ multiplex PCR; TCRdb keeps only in-frame clonotypes and omits some of them. The sample contains 200,000 to 300,000 clones, 86% of which appear only once. Material for sequencing was peripheral blood. The receptors shown here come from a man in his 60s with acute or convalescent COVID-19. The CDR3 runs from the conserved cysteine through the conserved F or W. Each record gives: J gene, V gene, D gene, clone size, CDR3 DNA, CDR3 protein. The D gene is left open where the match is weak. Size values are once, few and many counts, or a class for expanded clones, and some rows have none.

TRBJ1-5 | TRBV28 | - | - | TGTGCCAGCCGTTTAGGAGGGCCCAGCCAGCCCCAGCATTTT | CASRLGGPSQPQHF
TRBJ2-7 | TRBV18 | - | - | TGTGCCAGCTCACCAGGAGGGGGCGCACATAACGAGCAGTACTTC | CASSPGGGAHNEQYF
TRBJ2-1 | TRBV9 | TRBD2 | - | TGTGCCAGCAGCGTAGAGTTGGCTAGCGGGAGAAATGAGCAGTTCTTC | CASSVELASGRNEQFF
TRBJ2-7 | TRBV15 | - | - | TGTGCCACCAGCAGAGCGTGGAGGGGCGACGAGCAGTACTTC | CATSRAWRGDEQYF
TRBJ2-1 | TRBV5-1 | TRBD1 | - | TGCGCCAGCTCTCACCGGGACAGGGGGGCAGGTGAGCAGTTCTTC | CASSHRDRGAGEQFF
TRBJ1-5 | TRBV27 | - | - | TGTGCCAGCAGCTCCCCGGGACTTACAGACCAGCCCCAGCATTTT | CASSSPGLTDQPQHF
TRBJ2-3 | TRBV5-6 | - | - | TGTGCCAGCAGCTTGGCGGGAGAGGGAACAGATACGCAGTATTTT | CASSLAGEGTDTQYF
TRBJ1-4 | TRBV6-5 | - | - | TGTGCCAGCAGTTACCGGGGGGTTGAGAATGAAAAACTGTTTTTT | CASSYRGVENEKLFF
TRBJ2-1 | TRBV12-3/TRBV12-4 | TRBD2 | - | TGTGCCAGCGGATCTAGCGGGAAGGAGCAGTTCTTC | CASGSSGKEQFF
TRBJ1-5 | TRBV19 | - | - | TGTGCCAGTAGTTCCCAGAGGGATCAGCCCCAGCATTTT | CASSSQRDQPQHF
TRBJ2-7 | TRBV7-2 | - | - | TGTGCCAGCAGCTTATATAGGACATCCAACGAGCAGTACTTC | CASSLYRTSNEQYF
TRBJ2-7 | TRBV29-1 | TRBD2 | - | TGCAGCGTTGAAGGGACTAGCGACTACGAGCAGTACTTC | CSVEGTSDYEQYF
TRBJ2-1 | TRBV15 | TRBD2 | - | TGTGCCACCAGCGATGGACTAGCGGGAGGATATGAGCAGTTCTTC | CATSDGLAGGYEQFF
TRBJ2-1 | TRBV28 | TRBD1 | once | TGTGCCAGCAGTTTCCGGACAGGTTACAATGAGCAGTTCTTC | CASSFRTGYNEQFF
TRBJ1-5 | TRBV28 | - | - | TGTGCCAGCAGCGGGGAGCTCGGTAGCAATCAGCCCCAGCATTTT | CASSGELGSNQPQHF
TRBJ1-1 | TRBV29-1 | TRBD1 | - | TGCAGCGTTACGGACAGGGGGAGGACTGAAGCTTTCTTT | CSVTDRGRTEAFF
TRBJ1-1 | TRBV10-3 | TRBD1 | once | TGTGCCATCAGTGAACAGGGGCCGAACACTGAAGCTTTCTTT | CAISEQGPNTEAFF
TRBJ1-1 | TRBV13 | - | - | TGTGCCAGCAGCCTAGACGGCGGAAACACTGAAGCTTTCTTT | CASSLDGGNTEAFF
TRBJ1-2 | TRBV19 | TRBD1 | - | TGTGCCAGTAGTACCCGGGGACAGGGTAACTATGGCTACACCTTC | CASSTRGQGNYGYTF
TRBJ1-2 | TRBV30 | TRBD1 | - | TGTGCCTGGAGTGTGGGACAGGGGGCAGGGGGCTACACCTTC | CAWSVGQGAGGYTF
TRBJ2-5 | TRBV6-5 | TRBD2 | - | TGTGCCAGCAGGATAGCGGGAGATGTGGAGACCCAGTACTTC | CASRIAGDVETQYF
TRBJ1-6 | TRBV28 | TRBD1 | - | TGTGCCAGCAGTTTTCCCAGGGGGTCCCATAATTCACCCCTCCACTTT | CASSFPRGSHNSPLHF
TRBJ2-1 | TRBV9 | TRBD2 | few | TGTGCCAGCAGCCCTCGGGAGCGGGAGAGGAATGAGCAGTTCTTC | CASSPRERERNEQFF
TRBJ2-1 | TRBV12-3/TRBV12-4 | - | - | TGTGCCAGCAGTTTAGGACTCTACAATGAGCAGTTCTTC | CASSLGLYNEQFF
TRBJ2-7 | TRBV9 | TRBD2 | - | TGTGCCAGCAGCGAGCGGGGAAGCTACGAGCAGTACTTC | CASSERGSYEQYF
TRBJ2-1 | TRBV3-1/TRBV3-2 | - | once | TGTGCCAGCAGCCAAGTTGGGGACAACAACAATGAGCAGTTCTTC | CASSQVGDNNNEQFF
TRBJ2-2 | TRBV30 | - | - | TGTGCCTGGAGTGTACGAGCCGGGGAGCTGTTTTTT | CAWSVRAGELFF
TRBJ2-6 | TRBV28 | - | - | TGTGCCAGCATTCACAGCAGCTCTGGGGCCAACGTCCTGACTTTC | CASIHSSSGANVLTF
TRBJ1-5 | TRBV28 | - | - | TGTGCCAGCAGGGCACTAAATCAGCCCCAGCATTTT | CASRALNQPQHF
TRBJ2-1 | TRBV27 | TRBD2 | - | TGTGCCAGTACTAGCGGATCCTACAATGAGCAGTTCTTC | CASTSGSYNEQFF
TRBJ2-5 | TRBV19 | - | - | TGTGCCAGTAGTAGGACTGCTCAGGTGGAGACCCAGTACTTC | CASSRTAQVETQYF
TRBJ1-2 | TRBV6-4 | TRBD1 | once | TGTGCCAGCAGTGACTCTGGACAGGGGAAGGATGGCTACACCTTC | CASSDSGQGKDGYTF
TRBJ2-3 | TRBV18 | - | - | TGTGCCAGCTCACTCCGGGAGAAGGCAGATACGCAGTATTTT | CASSLREKADTQYF
TRBJ1-2 | TRBV12-5 | TRBD1 | - | TGTGCTAGTGATACTGGGACAGGGACTGAATGGAACTATGGCTACACCTTC | CASDTGTGTEWNYGYTF
TRBJ1-4 | TRBV2 | - | - | TGTGCCAGCAGTCGGACAGCCAGCGGAAAACTGTTTTTT | CASSRTASGKLFF
TRBJ2-5 | TRBV9 | TRBD2 | - | TGTGCCAGCAGCCTCGGGACTAGCGGGAGGGAAGAGACCCAGTACTTC | CASSLGTSGREETQYF
TRBJ1-1 | TRBV27 | TRBD1 | - | TGTGCCAGCAGTTTCACAGGGGTGGGCACTGAAGCTTTCTTT | CASSFTGVGTEAFF
TRBJ2-5 | TRBV29-1 | - | - | TGCAGCGCCCGAACAGACGAAGAGACCCAGTACTTC | CSARTDEETQYF
TRBJ1-2 | TRBV9 | TRBD1 | - | TGTGCCAGCAGCCCCCGACAGGGAAGGAATGATGGCTACACCTTC | CASSPRQGRNDGYTF
TRBJ1-2 | TRBV4-3 | - | - | TGCGCCAGCAGCCAAGAAGCCGCTAACTATGGCTACACCTTC | CASSQEAANYGYTF
TRBJ2-3 | TRBV10-3 | TRBD2 | - | TGTGCCATCAGTGAGGCTAGCGGGAGAGATACGCAGTATTTT | CAISEASGRDTQYF
TRBJ2-5 | TRBV19 | - | - | TGTGCCAGTAGTCCCAGGGTTGGGCAAGAGACCCAGTACTTC | CASSPRVGQETQYF
TRBJ1-5 | TRBV20-1 | TRBD1 | many | TGCAGTGCTAGTCAGTCGGTGACAGGGGGCGATCAGCCCCAGCATTTT | CSASQSVTGGDQPQHF
TRBJ1-4 | TRBV6-5 | - | - | TGTGCCAGCAGTTACGGGAGACGGACAACTAATGAAAAACTGTTTTTT | CASSYGRRTTNEKLFF